One and the same sample provided the 24 T cell receptor beta chains below, sequenced in a study of type 1 regulatory T cells. General observations from the study: Type 1 regulatory T cells had a more restricted TCR repertoire than non-type 1 regulatory T cells.

These receptors' targets are unknown. TCRdb re-called the reads through MiXCR, storing one row per CDR3 protein. The sample has tens of thousands of distinct CDR3 sequences; more than 20% are singletons. Sample: cultured type 1 regulatory T (Tr1) cells, either the whole culture or a sorted fraction (not recorded which). The receptor set was obtained from a human donor in good health.

The chain joins TRBV30 to TRBJ2-7; 7 bases map to TRBD2. V was pared by 3 bases and J by 5 bases, with 13 bases of the junction left unmatched. Germline-derived CDR1 and CDR2 are GTSNPN and SVGIG (reference sequence). CDR3 size: 15 residues. Written as DNA, the CDR3 is TGTGCCTGGAGCAGCACTGCGGGGGTATCGGACGAGCAGTACTTC. Its protein is CAWSSTAGVSDEQYF.

The rearrangement uses TRBV9 and TRBJ2-1, with 7 bases fitting TRBD2. The J segment lost 1 base and the V segment lost 0 bases, leaving 7 bases of the junction unmatched. CDR3 length: 17 residues. CDR1 and CDR2 (germline): SGDLS, YYNGEE. CDR3 bases: TGTGCCAGCAGCGTAGGTCCGGGACTACGATCCTACAATGAGCAGTTCTTC. Protein sequence: CASSVGPGLRSYNEQFF.

The CDR3 loop reads CASRERYETQYF. The CDR3, as DNA: TGTGCCAGCAGAGAGCGGTATGAGACCCAGTACTTC. This sequence joins TRBV6-5 and TRBJ2-5; possible D gene TRBD2, 5 bases. CDR3 size: 12 residues. Trimming stripped 6 bases from V and 5 bases from J, with 10 bases between. Germline CDR1 reads MNHEY; CDR2 reads SVGAGI.

The gene calls are TRBV5-1 and TRBJ2-7; TRBD2 might be the D (5 bases). There are 16 residues in the CDR3. In germline, CDR1 is SGHRS, CDR2 YFSETQ. Trimming pared 2 bases from V and 2 bases from J, leaving 17 bases between. The DNA of the CDR3 is TGCGCCAGCAGCTTCCAGTCGCTAGCCGGGGCCTACGAGCAGTACTTC. Encoded protein: CASSFQSLAGAYEQYF.

V usage is TRBV5-1 and J usage is TRBJ2-1; D is unresolved. V was clipped by 1 base and J by 9 bases, with 20 bases between them. The CDR3 runs to 16 residues. Germline lookup yields CDR1 SGHRS and CDR2 YFSETQ. The CDR3 nucleotides read TGCGCCAGCAGCTTGATGAGTACGGGTGTGGCAGGTGAGCAGTTCTTC. Translation gives CASSLMSTGVAGEQFF.

The sample holds a few counts of this clonotype. The DNA for the CDR3 is TGCAGCGCCAAATTTGAGGCAACTAATGAAAAACTGTTTTTT. This encodes CSAKFEATNEKLFF. The chain carries TRBV29-1 and TRBJ1-4; D not resolved. There are 14 residues in the CDR3. Germline V lookup: CDR1 SQVTM, CDR2 ANQGSEA. V was shortened by 7 bases and J by 0 bases, with 12 bases between the two germline ends.

The chain links TRBV7-2 to TRBJ2-1, with D perhaps TRBD1 (6 bases). Per the germline V gene, CDR1 is SGHTA and CDR2 is FQGNSA. Trimming left V 5 bases short and J 6 bases short, with 14 bases between. CDR3 length: 14 residues. The CDR3 reads CASSRTTGFNEQFF. CDR3 DNA sequence: TGTGCCAGCAGCCGAACGACAGGATTCAATGAGCAGTTCTTC.

Only a few counts were recorded for this clonotype. The chain uses TRBV18 and TRBJ1-1; D remains ambiguous. This CDR3 spans 14 amino acids. From germline, CDR1 is KGHSH and CDR2 LQKENI. Between the trimmed V and J ends, which lost 6 bases and 0 bases, there was a span of 11 bases. The CDR3 reads CASSPTRVNTEAFF. The CDR3 DNA sequence: TGTGCCAGCTCCCCCACGAGGGTGAACACTGAAGCTTTCTTT.

The V and J genes are TRBV6-5 and TRBJ2-7; the match to TRBD1 covers 7 bases. Unmatched junction bases numbered 5, after V lost 2 bases and J lost 4 bases. The CDR3 runs 14 residues. In germline, CDR1 is MNHEY, CDR2 SVGAGI. Here the CDR3 reads CASSYRGQLYEQYF. CDR3 nucleotides: TGTGCCAGCAGTTACAGGGGGCAGCTATACGAGCAGTACTTC.

A few counts support this clonotype. This CDR3 is CASSFGGRRIQYF. The CDR3 nucleotides are TGTGCCAGCAGCTTCGGCGGGAGACGGATTCAGTACTTC. The chain is built from TRBV7-8 and TRBJ2-4; the match to TRBD2 covers 7 bases. With 3 bases clipped from V and 10 bases from J, the junction kept 6 bases outside the gene matches. The germline V gene encodes CDR1 SGHVS and CDR2 FQNEAQ. The CDR3 runs 13 residues.

The table lists this clonotype with a few counts. V gene TRBV29-1 combines with J gene TRBJ1-1; D is unclear. Germline V CDR1 and CDR2: SQVTM, ANQGSEA. The CDR3 has 12 amino acids. V was clipped by 6 bases and J by 7 bases, with 15 bases between them. This CDR3 reads CSVGPSWGEAFF. DNA of the CDR3: TGCAGCGTCGGACCCTCTTGGGGTGAAGCTTTCTTT.

The chain recombines TRBV9 with TRBJ2-2; D call uncertain. Germline-derived CDR1 and CDR2 are SGDLS and YYNGEE. V lost 5 bases and J lost 12, with 17 bases in between. This CDR3 has 13 residues. CDR3 loop: CASRTQTDAKLFF. Written as DNA, the CDR3 is TGTGCCAGCAGGACCCAAACGGACGCGAAGCTGTTTTTT.

This clonotype was seen a handful of times. CDR3 loop: CASSPPGLDTQYF. The CDR3 region has the DNA TGTGCCAGCAGTCCCCCGGGGCTGGATACGCAGTATTTT. The V gene is TRBV12-3 or TRBV12-4, the J gene TRBJ2-3; perhaps D is TRBD1 or TRBD2 (5 bases each). Deletions cut 5 bases from V and 6 bases from J, with 12 bases between. The CDR3 spans 13 residues.

This sequence joins TRBV6-6 and TRBJ2-7; D is unresolved. V dropped 0 bases and J dropped 4 bases, with 7 bases sitting between them. The germline V gene has CDR1 MNHNY and CDR2 SVGAGI (reference sequence). CDR3 length: 13 residues. The CDR3 DNA is TGTGCCAGCAGTTACTCGAGACGGTACGAGCAGTACTTC. It encodes CASSYSRRYEQYF.

As DNA, the CDR3 is TGTGCCAGCAGTTTAGATCAGGGTCCCAACACCGGGGAGCTGTTTTTT. Translation: CASSLDQGPNTGELFF. This chain uses TRBV12-3 or TRBV12-4 with TRBJ2-2, with D perhaps matching TRBD1 (5 bases). Trimming removed 1 base from V and 2 bases from J, with 11 bases in between. CDR3 length: 16 residues.

The V call is TRBV12-3 or TRBV12-4, the J call TRBJ2-7, with D possibly matching TRBD1 (5 bases). This CDR3 region has 15 residues. The V end lost 1 base, the J end lost 0 bases, and 10 bases lay between the germline ends. The DNA of the CDR3 is TGTGCCAGCAGTTTAGGTAATCAGGGCTCCTACGAGCAGTACTTC. Translated, it gives CASSLGNQGSYEQYF.

This clonotype came up once. CDR3 DNA sequence: TGTGCCAGCAGGAGGACAGGGAGCACTGAAGCTTTCTTT. The encoded protein is CASRRTGSTEAFF. The rearrangement uses TRBV28 and TRBJ1-1; 8 nucleotides align to TRBD1. Germline lookup yields CDR1 MDHEN and CDR2 SYDVKM. V trimming: 6 bases; J trimming: 4 bases; junction bases outside the gene matches: 4. The CDR3 loop spans 13 amino acids.

This clonotype was picked up a small number of times. J is TRBJ1-5 and V is TRBV12-3 or TRBV12-4; D is undetermined. V dropped 6 bases and J dropped 2 bases, with 11 bases sitting between them. The CDR3 consists of 14 residues. Written as DNA, the CDR3 is TGTGCCAGCAGCCCAAGTGGGGGCAATCAGCCCCAGCATTTT. This sequence encodes CASSPSGGNQPQHF.

The CDR3 sequence: CSVDRASNTEAFF. CDR3 DNA sequence: TGCAGCGTTGACAGGGCGTCGAACACTGAAGCTTTCTTT. The rearrangement joins TRBV29-1 to TRBJ1-1, with D perhaps TRBD1 (5 bases). The V gene's germline CDR1 is SQVTM and CDR2 ANQGSEA. The CDR3 length is 13 residues. Trimming cost V 3 bases and J 1 base, with 9 bases left between them.

The table lists this clonotype with a few counts. Germline is not matched at one junction end, which may reflect a read error. The J gene is TRBJ1-1, the V gene TRBV5-4; D call uncertain. Germline loops: CDR1 SGHNT, CDR2 YYREEE (reference sequence). The length of the CDR3 is 14 residues. The CDR3 is CASSQETANPEAFF. The CDR3 bases are TGTGCCAGCAGCCAAGAGACCGCGAACCCTGAAGCTTTCTTT. The variable domain in full, completed from reference TRBV5-4 and TRBJ1-1, reads ETGVTQSPTHLIKTRGQQVTLRCSSQSGHNTVSWYQQALGQGPQFIFQYYREEENGRGNFPPRFSGLQFPNYSSELNVNALELDDSALYLCASSQETANPEAFFGQGTRLTVV.

This sequence joins TRBV5-1 and TRBJ2-3; a possible D gene is TRBD2 (5 bases). Germline-derived CDR1 and CDR2 are SGHRS and YFSETQ. The CDR3 runs 15 residues. V shed 2 bases and J shed 2 bases, with 12 bases lying between them. The DNA for the CDR3 is TGCGCCAGCAGCTTTTCCGGACTTAACACAGATACGCAGTATTTT. It is translated as CASSFSGLNTDTQYF.

This clonotype was seen many times. The chain has TRBV29-1 and TRBJ2-2, with unresolved D. Germline assignment: CDR1 SQVTM and CDR2 ANQGSEA. This CDR3 comprises 13 residues. V dropped 7 bases and J dropped 7 bases, with 16 bases sitting between them. DNA of the CDR3: TGCAGCGGCGGCCAACAAGGATTCGGGGAGCTGTTTTTT. It specifies CSGGQQGFGELFF.

This clonotype was observed a few times. The J gene is TRBJ2-7, the V gene TRBV5-1; D is unclear. Germline lookup yields CDR1 SGHRS and CDR2 YFSETQ. CDR3 size: 15 residues. Trimming removed 0 bases at V and 2 bases at J, with 12 bases between. CDR3 coding DNA: TGCGCCAGCAGCTTGGCCGGCGGCGGCACCTACGAGCAGTACTTC. As protein: CASSLAGGGTYEQYF.

This clonotype was found a few times. CDR3 nucleotide sequence: TGTGCCATCAACAAGGATAGGACGGAAGGCAATGAGCAGTTCTTC. Amino acid sequence: CAINKDRTEGNEQFF. This chain links TRBV10-3 with TRBJ2-1; D is undetermined. Germline V lookup: CDR1 ENHRY, CDR2 SYGVKD. The CDR3 loop spans 15 amino acids. V lost 7 bases and J 6 bases, leaving 19 bases between the germline ends.